A single sample gave rise to the 9 T cell receptor beta chains below, sequenced in a study of human T cells and chemical hapten exposure. TCRdb reanalysed the RACE reads using MiXCR and keeps one entry per CDR3 protein. The table shows 57,000 or so distinct CDR3 sequences, with roughly 10% occurring only once. Time point described: pre-sensitization, week 0. Treatment specified: therapeutic diphenylcyclopropenone sensitization with weekly scalp DPC. Here the sequenced sample was whole blood, taken in connection with sensitization to the hapten diphenylcyclopropenone (DPC). Source of these receptors: a woman aged 40-49 years with alopecia areata. Some clones in this sample may be carry-over from other donors' samples.

V and J are TRBV29-1 and TRBJ2-1, with 11 bases fitting TRBD2. The germline CDR1 and CDR2 sequences are SQVTM and ANQGSEA. The length of the CDR3 is 15 residues. J was trimmed by 10 bases and V by 6 bases; bases with no gene match: 14. CDR3 sequence reads: CSVYPSGGPGVEQFF. CDR3 nucleotides: TGCAGCGTGTACCCTAGCGGGGGGCCCGGCGTGGAGCAGTTCTTC.

This clonotype was seen a handful of times. The J gene is TRBJ2-7, the V gene TRBV20-1; TRBD2 agrees at 8 bases. Germline loops: CDR1 DFQATT, CDR2 SNEGSKA (reference sequence). CDR3 size: 14 residues. V was clipped by 3 bases and J by 4 bases; unmatched bases: 8. The CDR3 region is CSASEAGAGYEQYF. CDR3 nucleotide sequence: TGCAGTGCTAGTGAAGCGGGAGCCGGTTACGAGCAGTACTTC.

The sample holds many counts of this clonotype. J is TRBJ2-7 and V is TRBV7-9; D might be TRBD1 or TRBD2, each matching 5 bases. Trimming took off 5 bases at V and 3 bases at J, with 11 bases between the two ends. Germline CDR1 and CDR2: SEHNR and FQNEAQ (reference sequence). This CDR3 contains 13 residues. CDR3 coding DNA: TGTGCCAGCAGCCCGAGGGACGGCTACGAGCAGTACTTC. It yields the protein CASSPRDGYEQYF. The full variable domain, with the rest looked up from reference TRBV7-9 and TRBJ2-7, is DTGVSQNPRHKITKRGQNVTFRCDPISEHNRLYWYRQTLGQGPEFLTYFQNEAQLEKSRLLSDRFSAERPKGSFSTLEIQRTEQGDSAMYLCASSPRDGYEQYFGPGTRLTVT.

This chain uses TRBV29-1 with TRBJ1-4, with D possibly matching TRBD1 (5 bases). CDR1 SQVTM and CDR2 ANQGSEA come from the germline V gene. V lost 2 bases to trimming and J lost 8 bases, with 15 bases between them. The CDR3 covers 14 residues. CDR3 region: CSVESGLGGEKLFF. As DNA, the CDR3 is TGCAGCGTTGAATCGGGACTCGGCGGGGAAAAACTGTTTTTT.

This clonotype was observed at least ten times. The rearrangement uses TRBV2 and TRBJ2-3; TRBD2 matches at 10 bases. This CDR3 comprises 15 residues. Germline CDR1 is SNHLY and CDR2 is FYNNEI. Germline trimming cut 6 bases from V and 4 bases from J; bases unmatched to any gene: 7. This chain's CDR3 is CASRPGSGRADTQYF. The CDR3, as DNA: TGTGCCAGCAGGCCCGGCAGCGGGAGGGCAGATACGCAGTATTTT.

The CDR3 nucleotides read TGTGCCAGCAGCCTCGAGCGCTACGAGCAGTACTTC. Translating gives CASSLERYEQYF. The rearrangement joins TRBV7-2 to TRBJ2-7; D not certain. Germline assignment: CDR1 SGHTA and CDR2 FQGNSA. The V end lost 5 bases, the J end lost 3 bases, and 8 bases lay between the germline ends. This CDR3 comprises 12 residues.

This clonotype has just a few counts. CDR3 nucleotides: TGCAGTGCTAGAACCGGGACAGGGGGCGCGAGGGGTAATTCACCCCTCCACTTT. Translating gives CSARTGTGGARGNSPLHF. The chain combines TRBV20-1 with TRBJ1-6, with 12 bases lining up with TRBD1. CDR3 length: 18 residues. The V and J ends lost 2 bases and 6 bases, in that order; junction bases with no gene match: 11. From germline, CDR1 is DFQATT and CDR2 SNEGSKA (reference sequence).

This chain uses TRBV7-2 with TRBJ2-3; tentatively, D is TRBD2 (6 bases). The ends were cut back, 5 bases at V and 2 bases at J, with 20 bases in the middle. CDR1 is SGHTA, CDR2 FQGNSA, per germline. This CDR3 region has 17 residues. The CDR3 region is CASSHQGGATPTDTQYF. In DNA, the CDR3 is TGTGCCAGCAGCCACCAAGGCGGGGCCACTCCCACAGATACGCAGTATTTT.

The chain combines TRBV29-1 with TRBJ1-1; D gene ambiguous. The CDR3 is made up of 12 amino acids. Trimming took off 4 bases at V and 5 bases at J, with 11 bases between the two ends. In germline, CDR1 is SQVTM, CDR2 ANQGSEA. This chain's CDR3 is CSVAEGGTEAFF. As DNA, the CDR3 is TGCAGCGTTGCCGAGGGTGGGACTGAAGCTTTCTTT.